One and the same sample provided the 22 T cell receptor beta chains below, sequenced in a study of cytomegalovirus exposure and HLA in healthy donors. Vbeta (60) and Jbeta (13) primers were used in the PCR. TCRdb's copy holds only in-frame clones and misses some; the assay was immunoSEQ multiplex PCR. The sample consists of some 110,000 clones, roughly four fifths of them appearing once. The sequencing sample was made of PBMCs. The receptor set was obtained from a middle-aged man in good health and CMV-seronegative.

The CDR3 loop reads CASSTGTVNTEAFF. The DNA for the CDR3 is TGTGCCAGTAGTACCGGGACAGTAAACACTGAAGCTTTCTTT. The genes are TRBV19 and TRBJ1-1; 7 nucleotides agree with TRBD1. Unmatched junction bases numbered 4, after V lost 4 bases and J lost 2 bases. CDR3 length: 14 amino acids. The V gene's germline CDR1 is LNHDA and CDR2 SQIVND (reference sequence).

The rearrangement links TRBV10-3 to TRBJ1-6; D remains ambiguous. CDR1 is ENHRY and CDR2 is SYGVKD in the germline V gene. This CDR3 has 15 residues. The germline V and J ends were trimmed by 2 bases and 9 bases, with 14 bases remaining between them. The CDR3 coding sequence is TGTGCCATCAGTGAGCGCCCTTCGGTTCTTTCACCCCTCCACTTT. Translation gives CAISERPSVLSPLHF.

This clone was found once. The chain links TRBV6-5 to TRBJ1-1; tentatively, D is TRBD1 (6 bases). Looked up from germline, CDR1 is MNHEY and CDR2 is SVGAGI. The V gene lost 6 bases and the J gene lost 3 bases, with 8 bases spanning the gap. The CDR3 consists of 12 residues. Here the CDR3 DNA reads TGTGCCAGCAGGACAGGATACACTGAAGCTTTCTTT. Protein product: CASRTGYTEAFF.

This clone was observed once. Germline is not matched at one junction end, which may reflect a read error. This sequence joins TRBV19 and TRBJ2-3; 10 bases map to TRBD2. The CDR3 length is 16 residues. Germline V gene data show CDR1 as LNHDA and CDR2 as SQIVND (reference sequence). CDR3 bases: TGTGCCAGTAGCGATAGCGGGGGGCTGAGCAAAGATACGCAGTATTTT. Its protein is CASSDSGGLSKDTQYF.

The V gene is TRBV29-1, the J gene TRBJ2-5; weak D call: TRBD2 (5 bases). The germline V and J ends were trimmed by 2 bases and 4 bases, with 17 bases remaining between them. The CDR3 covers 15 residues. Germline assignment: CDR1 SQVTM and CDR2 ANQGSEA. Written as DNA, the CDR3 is TGCAGCGTTGAAACCGGACTGGCGGGTGGAGAGACCCAGTACTTC. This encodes CSVETGLAGGETQYF.

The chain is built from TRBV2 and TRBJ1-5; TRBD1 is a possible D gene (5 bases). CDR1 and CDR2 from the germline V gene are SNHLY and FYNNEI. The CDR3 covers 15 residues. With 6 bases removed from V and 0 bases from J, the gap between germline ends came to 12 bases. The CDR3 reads CASRAGGYSNQPQHF. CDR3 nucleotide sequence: TGTGCCAGCAGGGCGGGGGGTTATAGCAATCAGCCCCAGCATTTT.

The CDR3 loop reads CASRLRGATAGEQYV. The CDR3 DNA follows: TGTGCAAGTCGCCTCAGGGGGGCGACAGCCGGGGAGCAGTACGTC. The rearrangement joins TRBV12-2 to TRBJ2-7; the table's TRBD1 call for D was not verified on the DNA. TRBV12-2 is tagged as a pseudogene. The CDR3 extends over 15 amino acids.

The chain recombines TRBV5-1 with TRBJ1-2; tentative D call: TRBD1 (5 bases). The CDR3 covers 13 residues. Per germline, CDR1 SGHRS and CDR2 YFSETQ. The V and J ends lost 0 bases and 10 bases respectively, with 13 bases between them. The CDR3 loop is CASSLGTRADYTF. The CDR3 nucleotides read TGCGCCAGCAGCTTGGGGACACGTGCAGACTACACCTTC.

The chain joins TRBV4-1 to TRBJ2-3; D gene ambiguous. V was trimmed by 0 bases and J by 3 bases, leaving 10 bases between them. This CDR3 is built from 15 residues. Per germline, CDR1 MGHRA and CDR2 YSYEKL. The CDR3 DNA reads TGCGCCAGCAGCCAAGAAGGAGCTCATACAGATACGCAGTATTTT. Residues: CASSQEGAHTDTQYF.

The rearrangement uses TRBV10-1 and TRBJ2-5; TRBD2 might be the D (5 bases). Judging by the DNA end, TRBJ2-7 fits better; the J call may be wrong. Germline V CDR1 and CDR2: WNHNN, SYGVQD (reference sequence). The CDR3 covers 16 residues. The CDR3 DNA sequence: TGCGCCAGCAGTGAGTCCTCGGGGAGTCTTACCTACGAGCAGTACTTC. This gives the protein CASSESSGSLTYEQYF.

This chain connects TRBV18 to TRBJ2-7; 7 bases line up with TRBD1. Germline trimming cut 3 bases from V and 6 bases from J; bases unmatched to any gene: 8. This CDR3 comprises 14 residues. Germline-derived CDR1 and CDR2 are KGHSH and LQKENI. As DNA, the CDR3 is TGTGCCAGCTCACCCCGACAGGGTACGGGCGAGCAGTACGTC. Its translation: CASSPRQGTGEQYV.

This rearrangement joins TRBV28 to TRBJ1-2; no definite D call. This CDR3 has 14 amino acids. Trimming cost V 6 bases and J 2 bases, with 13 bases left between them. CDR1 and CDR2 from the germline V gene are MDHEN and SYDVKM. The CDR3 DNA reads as TGTGCCAGCAGAAAGAGAGTTTTCAACTATGGCTACACCTTC. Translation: CASRKRVFNYGYTF.

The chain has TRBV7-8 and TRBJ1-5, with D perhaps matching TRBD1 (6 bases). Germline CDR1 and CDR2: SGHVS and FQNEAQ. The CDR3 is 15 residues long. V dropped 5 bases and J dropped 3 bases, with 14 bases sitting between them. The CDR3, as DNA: TGTGCCAGCAGCCGTTGGACAGAGGCCAATCAGCCCCAGCATTTT. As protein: CASSRWTEANQPQHF. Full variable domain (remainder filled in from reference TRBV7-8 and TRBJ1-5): GAGVSQSPRYKVAKRGQDVALRCDPISGHVSLFWYQQALGQGPEFLTYFQNEAQLDKSGLPSDRFFAERPEGSVSTLKIQRTQQEDSAVYLCASSRWTEANQPQHFGDGTRLSIL.

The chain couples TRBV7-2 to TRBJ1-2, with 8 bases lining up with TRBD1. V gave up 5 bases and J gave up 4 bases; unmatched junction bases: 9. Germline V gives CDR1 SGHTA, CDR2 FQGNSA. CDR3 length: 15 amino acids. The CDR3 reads CASSISGQGGYGYTF. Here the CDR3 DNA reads TGTGCCAGCAGCATATCCGGACAGGGCGGCTATGGCTACACCTTC.

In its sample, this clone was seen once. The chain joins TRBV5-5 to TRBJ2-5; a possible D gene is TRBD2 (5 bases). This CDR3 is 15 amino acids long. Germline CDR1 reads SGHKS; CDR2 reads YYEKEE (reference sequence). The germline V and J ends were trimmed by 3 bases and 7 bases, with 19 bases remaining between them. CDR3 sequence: CASSSEPGRAGTQYF. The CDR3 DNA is TGTGCCAGCAGCTCAGAGCCCGGTAGGGCGGGGACCCAGTACTTC.

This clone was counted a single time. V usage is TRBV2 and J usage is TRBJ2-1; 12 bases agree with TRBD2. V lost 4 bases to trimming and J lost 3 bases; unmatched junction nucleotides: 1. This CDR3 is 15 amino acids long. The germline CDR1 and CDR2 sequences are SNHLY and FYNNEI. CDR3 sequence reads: CASSASGGVYNEQFF. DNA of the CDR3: TGTGCCAGCAGTGCTAGCGGGGGGGTCTACAATGAGCAGTTCTTC.

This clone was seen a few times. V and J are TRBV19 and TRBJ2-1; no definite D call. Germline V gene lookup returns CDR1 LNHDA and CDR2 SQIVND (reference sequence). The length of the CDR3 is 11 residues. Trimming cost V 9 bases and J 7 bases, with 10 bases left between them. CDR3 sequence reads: CARKPANEQFF. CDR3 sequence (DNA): TGTGCCAGGAAACCAGCGAATGAGCAGTTCTTC. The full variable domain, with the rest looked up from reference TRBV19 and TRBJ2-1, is DGGITQSPKYLFRKEGQNVTLSCEQNLNHDAMYWYRQDPGQGLRLIYYSQIVNDFQKGDIAEGYSVSREKKESFPLTVTSAQKNPTAFYLCARKPANEQFFGPGTRLTVL.

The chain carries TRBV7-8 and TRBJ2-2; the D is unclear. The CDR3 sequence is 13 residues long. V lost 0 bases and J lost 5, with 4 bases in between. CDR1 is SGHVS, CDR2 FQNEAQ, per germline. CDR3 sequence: CASSLATTGELFF. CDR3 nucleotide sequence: TGTGCCAGCAGCTTAGCGACAACCGGGGAGCTGTTTTTT.

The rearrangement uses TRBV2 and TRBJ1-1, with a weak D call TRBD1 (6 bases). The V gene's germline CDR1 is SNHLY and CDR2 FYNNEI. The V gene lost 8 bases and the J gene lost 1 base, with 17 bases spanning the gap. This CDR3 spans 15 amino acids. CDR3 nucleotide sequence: TGTGCCAGCGTTACCGGACAGATAGCGAACACTGAAGCTTTCTTT. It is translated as CASVTGQIANTEAFF.

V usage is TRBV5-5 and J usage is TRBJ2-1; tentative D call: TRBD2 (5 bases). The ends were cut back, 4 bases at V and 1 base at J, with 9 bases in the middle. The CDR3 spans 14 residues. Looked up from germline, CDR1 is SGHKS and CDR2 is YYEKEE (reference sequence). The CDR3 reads CASSHGVSYNEQFF. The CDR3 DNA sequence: TGTGCCAGCAGCCACGGGGTGTCCTACAATGAGCAGTTCTTC.

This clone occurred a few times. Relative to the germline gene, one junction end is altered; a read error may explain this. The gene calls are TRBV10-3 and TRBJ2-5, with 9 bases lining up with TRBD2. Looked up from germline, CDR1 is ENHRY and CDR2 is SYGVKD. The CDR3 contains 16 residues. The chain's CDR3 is CASSLGLAVTGETQYF. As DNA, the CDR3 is TGTGCCAGCAGTTTGGGACTAGCAGTAACGGGTGAGACCCAGTACTTC.

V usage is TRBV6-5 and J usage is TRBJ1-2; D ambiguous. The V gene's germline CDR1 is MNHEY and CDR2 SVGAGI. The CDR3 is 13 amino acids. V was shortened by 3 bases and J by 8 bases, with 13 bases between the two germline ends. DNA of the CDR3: TGTGCCAGCAGTTATAGGAGGCAGCGCGGCTACACCTTC. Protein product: CASSYRRQRGYTF.